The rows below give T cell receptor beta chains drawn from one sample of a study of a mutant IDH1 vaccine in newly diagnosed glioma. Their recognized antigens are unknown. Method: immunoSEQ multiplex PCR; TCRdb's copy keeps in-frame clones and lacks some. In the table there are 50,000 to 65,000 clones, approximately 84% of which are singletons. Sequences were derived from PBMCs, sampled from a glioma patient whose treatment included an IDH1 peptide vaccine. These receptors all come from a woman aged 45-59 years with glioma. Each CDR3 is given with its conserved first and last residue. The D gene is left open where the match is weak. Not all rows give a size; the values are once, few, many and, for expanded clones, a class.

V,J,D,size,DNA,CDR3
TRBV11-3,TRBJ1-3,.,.,TGTGCCAGCAGCTTTGTTAGCAGGGCTGGAAACACCATATATTTT,CASSFVSRAGNTIYF
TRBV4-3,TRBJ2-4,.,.,TGCGCCAGCAGCCAATCACTGGGCAGGGGGGTTGTCAAAAACATTCAGTACTTC,CASSQSLGRGVVKNIQYF
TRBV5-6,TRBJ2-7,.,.,TGTGCCAGCAGCTTCGGACGGAGCTACGAGCAGTACTTC,CASSFGRSYEQYF
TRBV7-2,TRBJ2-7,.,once,TGTGCCAGCAGCGTAACCGGGACCGAATCCTACGAGCAGTACTTC,CASSVTGTESYEQYF
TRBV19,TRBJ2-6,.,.,TGTGCCAGTAGTATAGAAGAGGGGAGTGGGGCCAACGTCCTGACTTTC,CASSIEEGSGANVLTF
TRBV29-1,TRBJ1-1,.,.,TGCAGCGTTAATGGAATCTGGAACACTGAAGCTTTCTTT,CSVNGIWNTEAFF
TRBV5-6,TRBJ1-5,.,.,TGTGCCAGCAGCTTGTCGGGTCAGCCCCAGCATTTT,CASSLSGQPQHF
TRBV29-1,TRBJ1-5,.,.,TGCAGCGTTGGCGGTCGCGGCAATCAGCCCCAGCATTTT,CSVGGRGNQPQHF
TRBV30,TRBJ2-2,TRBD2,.,TGTGCCTGGAGTGACGGGACTAGTGCCGGGGAGCTGTTTTTT,CAWSDGTSAGELFF
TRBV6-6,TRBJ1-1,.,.,TGTGCCAGCAGACAGGGACTGAACACTGAAGCTTTCTTT,CASRQGLNTEAFF